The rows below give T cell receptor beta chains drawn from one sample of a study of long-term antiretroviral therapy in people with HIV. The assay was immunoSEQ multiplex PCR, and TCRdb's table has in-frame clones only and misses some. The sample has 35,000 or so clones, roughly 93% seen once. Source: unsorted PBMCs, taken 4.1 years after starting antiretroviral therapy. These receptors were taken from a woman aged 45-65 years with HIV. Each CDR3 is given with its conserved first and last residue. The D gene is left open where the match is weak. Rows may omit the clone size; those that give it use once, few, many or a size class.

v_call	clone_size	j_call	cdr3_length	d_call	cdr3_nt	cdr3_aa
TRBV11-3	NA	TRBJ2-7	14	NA	TGTGCCAGCAGCCTCCACCCTGGGGCCTACGAGCAGTACTTC	CASSLHPGAYEQYF
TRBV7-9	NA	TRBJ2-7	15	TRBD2	TGTGCCAGCAGCACCGGGACTAGCGGATTCTACGAGCAGTACTTC	CASSTGTSGFYEQYF
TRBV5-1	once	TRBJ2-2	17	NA	TGCGCCAGCAGCCGGGGGGCGTCAGGAGGAATCACCGGGGAGCTGTTTTTT	CASSRGASGGITGELFF
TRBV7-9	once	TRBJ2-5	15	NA	TGTGCCAGCAGTCAAACCTTACATGTGCAAGAGACCCAGTACTTC	CASSQTLHVQETQYF
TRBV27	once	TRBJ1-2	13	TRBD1	TGTGCCAGCAGAATGGACAGGGCGGGCGGCTACACCTTC	CASRMDRAGGYTF
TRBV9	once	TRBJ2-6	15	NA	TGTGCCAGCAGCGTAGTAAAAGCTGGGGCCAACGTCCTGACTTTC	CASSVVKAGANVLTF
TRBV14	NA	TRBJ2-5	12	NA	TGTGCCAGCAGCCAAGGTGCGAGGGCCCCCTACTTC	CASSQGARAPYF
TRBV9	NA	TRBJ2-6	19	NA	TGTGCCAGCAGCGACCTCACCGGGACGATAAGCTCTGGGGCCAACGTCCTGACTTTC	CASSDLTGTISSGANVLTF
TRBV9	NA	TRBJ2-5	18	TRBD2	TGTGCCAGCAGCCCCCGTCTCCAGCGGGGGCCCAAGCAAGAGACCCAGTACTTC	CASSPRLQRGPKQETQYF
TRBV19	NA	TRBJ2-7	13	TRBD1	TGTGCCAGTAGCCCGACAGGGGGCACGGAGCAGTACTTC	CASSPTGGTEQYF
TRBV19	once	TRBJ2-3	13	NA	TGTGCCAGTAGATGGACAGGCACAGATACGCAGTATTTT	CASRWTGTDTQYF
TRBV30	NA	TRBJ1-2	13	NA	TGTGCCCGAGGGGGGCCGCGGGGCTATGGCTACACCTTC	CARGGPRGYGYTF
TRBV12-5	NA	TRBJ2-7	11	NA	TGTGCTAGTGGTTTTTTCGGCGAGCAGTACTTC	CASGFFGEQYF
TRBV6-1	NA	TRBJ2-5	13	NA	TGTGCCAGCAGTGAATTCCAGGTGGCGACCCAGTACTTC	CASSEFQVATQYF
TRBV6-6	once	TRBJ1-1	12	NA	TGTGCCAGCAGCCCCGTGGGGGGTGAAGCTTTCTTT	CASSPVGGEAFF
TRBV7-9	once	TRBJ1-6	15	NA	TGTGCCAGCAGCTTGGGCGGCGGCCGTAATTCACCCCTCCACTTT	CASSLGGGRNSPLHF
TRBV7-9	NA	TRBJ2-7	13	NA	TGTGCCAGCAGCTTAGTCGGGGTCGACGAGCAGTACTTC	CASSLVGVDEQYF
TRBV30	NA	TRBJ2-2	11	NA	TGTGCCTGGAGTGTTGGGGGGGAGCTGTTTTTT	CAWSVGGELFF
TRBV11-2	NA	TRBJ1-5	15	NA	TGTGCCAGCAGCTTAGAAGGTCTTAGCAATCAGCCCCAGCATTTT	CASSLEGLSNQPQHF
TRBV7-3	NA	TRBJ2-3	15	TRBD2	TGTGCCAGCAGCTTGCGGGGGGGTCACACAGATACGCAGTATTTT	CASSLRGGHTDTQYF
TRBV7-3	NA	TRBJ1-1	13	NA	TGTGCCAGCAGCCTCGGGCGGTATACTGAAGCTTTCTTT	CASSLGRYTEAFF
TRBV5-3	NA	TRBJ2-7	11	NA	TGCGGGGAGATCTCCCGCTACGAGCAGTACTTC	CGEISRYEQYF
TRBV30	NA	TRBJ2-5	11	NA	TGTGCCTGGAGTGTTGGGGAGACCCAGTACTTC	CAWSVGETQYF
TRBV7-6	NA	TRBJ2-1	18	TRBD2	TGTGCCAGCAGCTTAGAACCAAATAGCGGGGGGGCCTGGTGGGAGCAGTTCTTC	CASSLEPNSGGAWWEQFF
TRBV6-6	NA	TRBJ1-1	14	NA	TGTGCCAGCAGTACTGGAGTTAGGAACACTGAAGCTTTCTTT	CASSTGVRNTEAFF
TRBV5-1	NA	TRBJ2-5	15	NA	TGCGCCAGCAGCTTGGTCCGGCTACAACAAGAGACCCAGTACTTC	CASSLVRLQQETQYF
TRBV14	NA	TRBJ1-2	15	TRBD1	TGTGCCAGCAGCCAAGGACAGGGGGCCGGCTATGGCTACACCTTC	CASSQGQGAGYGYTF
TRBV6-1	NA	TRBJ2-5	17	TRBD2	TGTGCCAGCAGTGACAGGACTAGCGGGGGGGCTCGGGAGACCCAGTACTTC	CASSDRTSGGARETQYF
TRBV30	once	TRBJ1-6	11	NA	TGTGCCTGGACAGTTGGATCACCCCTCCACTTT	CAWTVGSPLHF
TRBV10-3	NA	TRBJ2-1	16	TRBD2	TGTGCCATCAGTAGGGGACTAGCGGGCTCCTACAATGAGCAGTTCTTC	CAISRGLAGSYNEQFF
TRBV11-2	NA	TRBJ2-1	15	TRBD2	TGTGCCAGCAGCTTAGTAATAGCGGGGGGTCGCGAGCAGTTCTTC	CASSLVIAGGREQFF
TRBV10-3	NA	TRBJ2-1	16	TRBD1	TGTGCCACATGGCCCCTAGGGACAGGGGGCTCGGATGAGCAGTTCTTC	CATWPLGTGGSDEQFF
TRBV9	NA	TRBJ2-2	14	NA	TGTGCCAGCAGCGTTGTCGCTTACACCGGGGAGCTGTTTTTT	CASSVVAYTGELFF
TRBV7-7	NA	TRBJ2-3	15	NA	TGTGCTAGCAGCTTAGACGGGACTAGCACAGATACGCAGTATTTT	CASSLDGTSTDTQYF
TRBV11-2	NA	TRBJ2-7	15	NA	TGTGCCAGCAGCCAGTCCGGGGCCGGGTCCTACGAGCAGTACTTC	CASSQSGAGSYEQYF
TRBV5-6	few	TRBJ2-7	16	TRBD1	TGTGCCAGCAGCTTGGCTGGGACAGGGGGCCTCTACGAGCAGTACTTC	CASSLAGTGGLYEQYF
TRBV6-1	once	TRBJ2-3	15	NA	TGTGCCAGCAACCCGGGTTACAACACCCCAGATACGCAGTATTTT	CASNPGYNTPDTQYF
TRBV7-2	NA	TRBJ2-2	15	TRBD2	TGTGCCAGCACCCATAGCGGGGGGGCCCTCGGGGAGCTGTTTTTT	CASTHSGGALGELFF
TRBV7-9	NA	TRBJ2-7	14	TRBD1	TGTGCCAGCAGTCCGGGACAGGGGCCCTACGAGCAGTACTTC	CASSPGQGPYEQYF
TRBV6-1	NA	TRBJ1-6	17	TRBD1	TGTGCCAGCAGTGCGGACAGGGGGGGATCCTATAATTCACCCCTCCACTTT	CASSADRGGSYNSPLHF
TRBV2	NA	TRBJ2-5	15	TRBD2	TGTGCCCTGATACGCGGGGGGGCCGGGCTTGCGACCCAGTACTTC	CALIRGGAGLATQYF
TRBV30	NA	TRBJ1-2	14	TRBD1	TGTGCCTGTGACAGGGCCCCGCTGAACTATGGCTACACCTTC	CACDRAPLNYGYTF
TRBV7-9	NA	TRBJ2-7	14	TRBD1	TGTGCCAGCAGCTATCCGGACAGGGACTACGAGCAGTACTTC	CASSYPDRDYEQYF
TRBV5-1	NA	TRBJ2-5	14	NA	TGCGCCAGCAGCTTGAGGCTAGCTGGAGAGACCCAGTACTTC	CASSLRLAGETQYF
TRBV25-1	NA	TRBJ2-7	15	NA	TGTGCCAGCAGTGAAGGGACACTCGGCTCCTACGAGCAGTACTTC	CASSEGTLGSYEQYF
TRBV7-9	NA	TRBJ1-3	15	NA	TGTGCCAGCAGCCCAGAGGGGGGTCCTGGAAACACCATATATTTT	CASSPEGGPGNTIYF
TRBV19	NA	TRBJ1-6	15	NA	TGTGCCAGTAGTATGGATGACAAGTATAATTCACCCCTCCACTTT	CASSMDDKYNSPLHF